This T cell receptor beta chain derives from a study of cytomegalovirus exposure and HLA in healthy donors. Study-wide results and limits: In an earlier analysis, about 87% or about 30%: the productive usage of most TCR beta V segments. Rare TCR sequences dominated, though some public TCRs recurred in many donors.

Healthy bone marrow donors made up the donor group. Donors were ostensibly healthy at sampling, although undocumented immune exposures were probable. PCR involved 60 Vbeta and 13 Jbeta primers. Libraries were prepared by immunoSEQ multiplex PCR; TCRdb keeps only in-frame clonotypes and omits some of them. The sample shows some 120,000 clones, around 80% of them seen only once. In the case of this clone: Its antigen is currently unknown.

Germline assignment: CDR1 LNHDA and CDR2 SQIVND (reference sequence). There are 15 residues in the CDR3. J gave up 5 bases and V 5 bases, and 8 bases lay outside the gene matches. The genes are TRBV19 and TRBJ1-2; 10 bases are shared with TRBD1. The TCR comes from a woman under 30 in good health and CMV-seropositive. Sequences were obtained from PBMCs. This chain's CDR3 is CASSFSGQGGYGYTF. The CDR3 coding sequence is TGTGCCAGTAGTTTCTCTGGACAGGGGGGGTATGGCTACACCTTC.